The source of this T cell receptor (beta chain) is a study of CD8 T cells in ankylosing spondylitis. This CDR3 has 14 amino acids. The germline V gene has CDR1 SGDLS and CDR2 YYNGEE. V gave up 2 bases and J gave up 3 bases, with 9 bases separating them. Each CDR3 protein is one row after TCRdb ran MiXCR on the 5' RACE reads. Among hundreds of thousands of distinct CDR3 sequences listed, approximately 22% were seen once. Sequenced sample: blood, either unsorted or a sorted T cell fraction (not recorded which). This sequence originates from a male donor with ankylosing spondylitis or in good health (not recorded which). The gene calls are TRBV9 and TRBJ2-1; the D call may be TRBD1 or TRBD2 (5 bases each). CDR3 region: CASSVRGDYNEQFF. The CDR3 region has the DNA TGTGCCAGCAGCGTGAGAGGGGACTACAATGAGCAGTTCTTC. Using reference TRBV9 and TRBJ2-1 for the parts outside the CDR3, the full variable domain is DSGVTQTPKHLITATGQRVTLRCSPRSGDLSVYWYQQSLDQGLQFLIQYYNGEERAKGNILERFSAQQFPDLHSELNLSSLELGDSALYFCASSVRGDYNEQFFGPGTRLTVL.